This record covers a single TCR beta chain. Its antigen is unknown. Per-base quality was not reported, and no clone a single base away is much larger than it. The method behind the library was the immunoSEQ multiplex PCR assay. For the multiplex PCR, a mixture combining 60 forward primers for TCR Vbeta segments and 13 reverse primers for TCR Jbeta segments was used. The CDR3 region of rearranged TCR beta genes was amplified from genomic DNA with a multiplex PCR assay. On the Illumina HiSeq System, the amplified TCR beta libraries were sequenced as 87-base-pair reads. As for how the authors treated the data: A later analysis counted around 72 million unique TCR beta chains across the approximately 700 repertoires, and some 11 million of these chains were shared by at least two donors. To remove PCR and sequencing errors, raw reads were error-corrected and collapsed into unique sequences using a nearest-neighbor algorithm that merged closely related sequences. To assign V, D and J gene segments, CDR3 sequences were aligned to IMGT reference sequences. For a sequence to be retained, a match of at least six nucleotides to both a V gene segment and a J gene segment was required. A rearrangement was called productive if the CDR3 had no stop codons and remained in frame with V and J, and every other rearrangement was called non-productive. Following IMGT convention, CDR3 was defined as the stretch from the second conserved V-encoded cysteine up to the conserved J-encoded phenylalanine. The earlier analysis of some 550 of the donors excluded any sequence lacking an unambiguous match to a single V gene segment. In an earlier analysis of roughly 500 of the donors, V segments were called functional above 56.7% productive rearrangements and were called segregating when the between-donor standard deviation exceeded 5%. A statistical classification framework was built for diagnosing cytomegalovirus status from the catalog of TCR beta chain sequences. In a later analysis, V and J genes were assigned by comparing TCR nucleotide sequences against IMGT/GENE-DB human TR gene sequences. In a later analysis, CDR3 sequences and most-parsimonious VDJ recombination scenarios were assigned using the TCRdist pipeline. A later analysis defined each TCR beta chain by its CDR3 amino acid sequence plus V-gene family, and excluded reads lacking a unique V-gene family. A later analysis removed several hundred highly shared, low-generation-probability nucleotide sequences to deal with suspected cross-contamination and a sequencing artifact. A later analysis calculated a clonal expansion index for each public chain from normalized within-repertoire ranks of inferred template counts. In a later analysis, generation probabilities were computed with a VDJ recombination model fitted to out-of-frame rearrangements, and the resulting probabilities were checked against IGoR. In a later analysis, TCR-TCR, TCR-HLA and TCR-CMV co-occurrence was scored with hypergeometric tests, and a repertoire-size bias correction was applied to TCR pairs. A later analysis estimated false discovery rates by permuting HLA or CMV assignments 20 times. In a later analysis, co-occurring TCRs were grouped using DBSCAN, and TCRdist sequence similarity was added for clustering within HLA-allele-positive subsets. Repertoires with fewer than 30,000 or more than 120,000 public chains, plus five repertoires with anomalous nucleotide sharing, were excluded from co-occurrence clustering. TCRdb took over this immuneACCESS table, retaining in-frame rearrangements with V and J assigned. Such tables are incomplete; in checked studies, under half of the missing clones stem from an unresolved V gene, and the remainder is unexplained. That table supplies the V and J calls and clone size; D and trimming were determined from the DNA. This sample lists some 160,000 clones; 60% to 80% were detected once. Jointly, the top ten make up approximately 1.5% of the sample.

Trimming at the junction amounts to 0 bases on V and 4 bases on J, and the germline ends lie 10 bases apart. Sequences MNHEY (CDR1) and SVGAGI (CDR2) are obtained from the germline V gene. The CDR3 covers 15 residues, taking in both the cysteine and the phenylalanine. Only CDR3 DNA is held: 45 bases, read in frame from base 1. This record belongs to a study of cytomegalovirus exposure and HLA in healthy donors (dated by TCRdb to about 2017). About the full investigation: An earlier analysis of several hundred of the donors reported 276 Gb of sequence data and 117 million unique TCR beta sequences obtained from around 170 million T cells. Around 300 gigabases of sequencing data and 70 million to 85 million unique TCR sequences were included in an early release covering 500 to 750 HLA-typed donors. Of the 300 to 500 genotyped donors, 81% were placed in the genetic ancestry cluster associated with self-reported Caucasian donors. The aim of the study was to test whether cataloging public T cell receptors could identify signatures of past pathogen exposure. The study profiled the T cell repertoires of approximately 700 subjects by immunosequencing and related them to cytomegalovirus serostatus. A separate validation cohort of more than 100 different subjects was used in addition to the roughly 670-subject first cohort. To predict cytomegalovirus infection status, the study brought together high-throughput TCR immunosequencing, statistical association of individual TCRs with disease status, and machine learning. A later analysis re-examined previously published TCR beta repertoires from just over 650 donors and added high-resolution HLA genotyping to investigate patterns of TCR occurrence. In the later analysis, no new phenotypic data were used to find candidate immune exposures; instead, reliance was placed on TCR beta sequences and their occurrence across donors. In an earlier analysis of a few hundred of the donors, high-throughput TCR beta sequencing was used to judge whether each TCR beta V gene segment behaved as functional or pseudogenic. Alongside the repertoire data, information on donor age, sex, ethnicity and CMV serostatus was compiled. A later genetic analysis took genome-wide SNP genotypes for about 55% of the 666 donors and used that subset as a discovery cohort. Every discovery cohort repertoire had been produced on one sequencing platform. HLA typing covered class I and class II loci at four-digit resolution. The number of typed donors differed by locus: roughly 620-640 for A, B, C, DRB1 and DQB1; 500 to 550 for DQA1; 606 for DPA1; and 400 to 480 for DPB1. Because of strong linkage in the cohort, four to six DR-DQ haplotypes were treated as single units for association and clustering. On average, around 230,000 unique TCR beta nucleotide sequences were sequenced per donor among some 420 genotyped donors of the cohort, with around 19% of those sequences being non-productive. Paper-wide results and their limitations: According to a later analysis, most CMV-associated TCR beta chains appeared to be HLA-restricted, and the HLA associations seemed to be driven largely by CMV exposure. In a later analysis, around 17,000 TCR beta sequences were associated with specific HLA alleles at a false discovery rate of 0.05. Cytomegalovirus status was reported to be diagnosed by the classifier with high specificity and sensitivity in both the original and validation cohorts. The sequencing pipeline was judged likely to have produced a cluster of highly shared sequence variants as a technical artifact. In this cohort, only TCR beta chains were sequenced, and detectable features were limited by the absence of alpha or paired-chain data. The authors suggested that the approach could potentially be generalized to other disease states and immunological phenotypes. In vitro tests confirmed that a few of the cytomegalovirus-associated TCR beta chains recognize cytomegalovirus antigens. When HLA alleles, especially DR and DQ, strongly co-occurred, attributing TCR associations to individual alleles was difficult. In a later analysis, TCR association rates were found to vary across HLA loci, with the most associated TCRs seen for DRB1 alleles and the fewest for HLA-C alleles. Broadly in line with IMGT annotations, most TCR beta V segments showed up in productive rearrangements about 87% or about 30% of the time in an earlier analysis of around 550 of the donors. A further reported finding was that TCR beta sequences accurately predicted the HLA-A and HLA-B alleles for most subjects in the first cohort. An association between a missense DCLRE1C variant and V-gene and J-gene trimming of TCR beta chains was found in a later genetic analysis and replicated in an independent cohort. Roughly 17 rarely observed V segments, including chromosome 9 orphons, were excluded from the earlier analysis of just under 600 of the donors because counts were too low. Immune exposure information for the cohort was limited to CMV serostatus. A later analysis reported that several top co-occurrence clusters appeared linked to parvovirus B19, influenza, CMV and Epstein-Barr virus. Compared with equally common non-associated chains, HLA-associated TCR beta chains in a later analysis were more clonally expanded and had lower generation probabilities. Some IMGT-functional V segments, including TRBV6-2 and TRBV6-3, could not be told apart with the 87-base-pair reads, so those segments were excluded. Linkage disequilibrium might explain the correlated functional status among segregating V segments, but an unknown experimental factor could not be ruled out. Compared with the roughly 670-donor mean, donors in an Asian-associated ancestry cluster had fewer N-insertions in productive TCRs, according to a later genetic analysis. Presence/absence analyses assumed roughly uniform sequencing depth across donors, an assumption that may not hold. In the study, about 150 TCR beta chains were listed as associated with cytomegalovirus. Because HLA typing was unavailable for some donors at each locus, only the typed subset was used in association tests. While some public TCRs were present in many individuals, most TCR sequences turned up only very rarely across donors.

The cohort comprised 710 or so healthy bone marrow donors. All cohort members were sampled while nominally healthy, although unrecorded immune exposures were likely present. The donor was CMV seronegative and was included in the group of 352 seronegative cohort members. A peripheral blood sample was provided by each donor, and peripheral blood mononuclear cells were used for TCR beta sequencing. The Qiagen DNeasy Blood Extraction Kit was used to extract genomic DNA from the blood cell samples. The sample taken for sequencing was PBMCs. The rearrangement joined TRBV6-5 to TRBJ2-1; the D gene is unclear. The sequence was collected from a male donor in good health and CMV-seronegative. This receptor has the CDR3 CASSYSPPDYNEQFF. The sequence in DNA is TGTGCCAGCAGTTACTCACCCCCAGATTACAATGAGCAGTTCTTC.